The 30 T cell receptor beta chains presented below share a single source sample, sequenced in a study of blood T cells in healthy people across ages (dated by TCRdb to the mid-2010s). Library method: 5' RACE. The instrument given in TCRdb is Illumina HiSeq 2500. A second 7 to 11 cycle PCR used a sample-barcoded 5' primer and a J-beta primer mix. In-frame beta chains were kept once TCRdb had trimmed the public reads at Q25 with fastp and called clones with MiXCR. Records with the same CDR3 protein are collapsed into one entry carrying the most frequent genes and DNA. For this sample there are around 1.5 million distinct CDR3 sequences; roughly 40% appear just once. Approximately 7.9% of the sample comes from the top ten. The sequenced sample consisted of blood. Every receptor here comes from a woman between 18 and 29 years old in good health.

This clonotype was seen a handful of times. V is TRBV25-1 and J is TRBJ2-4; D unclear. V was shortened by 5 bases and J by 3 bases, with 14 bases between the two germline ends. This CDR3 is 15 amino acids long. Germline V gene sequence: CDR1 MGHDK, CDR2 SYGVNS. The DNA of the CDR3 is TGTGCCAGCAGTCCTCGGGTTAGGGACAAAAACATTCAGTACTTC. Translated: CASSPRVRDKNIQYF. The whole variable domain, filled in from reference TRBV25-1 and TRBJ2-4, reads EADIYQTPRYLVIGTGKKITLECSQTMGHDKMYWYQQDPGMELHLIHYSYGVNSTEKGDLSSESTVSRIRTEHFPLTLESARPSHTSQYLCASSPRVRDKNIQYFGAGTRLSVL.

V gene TRBV5-1 combines with J gene TRBJ2-1; 9 positions match TRBD2. This CDR3 region has 16 residues. J gave up 3 bases and V 5 bases, and 9 bases lay outside the gene matches. CDR1 and CDR2 from the germline V gene are SGHRS and YFSETQ. This CDR3 reads CASSLDSGSYYNEQFF. In DNA, the CDR3 is TGCGCCAGCAGTCTCGATAGCGGGAGTTACTACAATGAGCAGTTCTTC.

The J gene is TRBJ1-4, the V gene TRBV15; D gene ambiguous. Germline CDR1 is LNHNV and CDR2 is YYDKDF (reference sequence). V dropped 0 bases and J dropped 0 bases, with 11 bases sitting between them. The CDR3 extends over 17 amino acids. The DNA of the CDR3 is TGTGCCACCAGCAGAGACCTACGGTTGGCAACTAATGAAAAACTGTTTTTT. Amino acid sequence: CATSRDLRLATNEKLFF.

This rearrangement joins TRBV3-1 to TRBJ2-1; tentative D call: TRBD1 (5 bases). V shed 0 bases and J shed 6 bases, with 9 bases lying between them. This CDR3 spans 14 amino acids. Germline V gives CDR1 LGHDT, CDR2 YNNKEL (reference sequence). CDR3 residues: CASSQDSTVNEQFF. CDR3 in DNA: TGTGCCAGCAGCCAAGATTCGACAGTCAATGAGCAGTTCTTC.

The chain couples TRBV12-3 or TRBV12-4 to TRBJ2-7; 9 bases map to TRBD1. The CDR3 spans 15 residues. After removal of 6 bases from V and 3 bases from J, the junction contained 9 bases not matched to a gene. CDR3 region: CASRSGTGLIYEQYF. In nucleotides, the CDR3 is TGTGCCAGCAGATCCGGGACAGGGTTAATCTACGAGCAGTACTTC.

This clonotype has a handful of counts. The rearrangement joins TRBV6-5 to TRBJ1-6; 7 bases line up with TRBD1. Per the germline V gene, CDR1 is MNHEY and CDR2 is SVGAGI. Trimming at V came to 5 bases and at J to 8 bases, leaving 6 bases not matched to a gene. The CDR3 has 14 residues. The CDR3 sequence: CASSATGSDSPLHF. DNA of the CDR3: TGTGCCAGCAGTGCGACAGGGTCCGATTCACCCCTCCACTTT.

V usage is TRBV6-5 and J usage is TRBJ1-1, with TRBD1 matching over 12 bases. Trimming cost V 8 bases and J 1 base; bases outside gene matches: 2. The CDR3 has 14 residues. Germline V lookup: CDR1 MNHEY, CDR2 SVGAGI. The CDR3 bases are TGTGCCAGCGGGACAGGGGGCTGGAACACTGAAGCTTTCTTT. Translated, it gives CASGTGGWNTEAFF.

In its sample, this clonotype was seen a few times. J is TRBJ2-3 and V is TRBV6-2 or TRBV6-3; the match to TRBD1 covers 7 bases. The CDR3 sequence is 15 residues long. J gave up 1 base and V 6 bases, and 7 bases lay outside the gene matches. CDR1 is MNHEY, CDR2 SVGEGT, per germline. The CDR3 bases are TGTGCCAGCAGCGACAGGGCCAGGGGCACAGATACGCAGTATTTT. As protein: CASSDRARGTDTQYF.

This chain joins TRBV18 and TRBJ2-5; perhaps TRBD2 as D (7 bases). The end of the DNA fits TRBJ2-7 better, so the J call may be wrong. CDR3 size: 16 residues. Germline assignment: CDR1 KGHSH and CDR2 LQKENI. The CDR3 DNA reads TGTGCCAGCTCATCGGGACGGAGGGGGGGGAACTACGAGCAGTACTTC. Its translation: CASSSGRRGGNYEQYF.

This clonotype was counted only a few times. This chain links TRBV28 with TRBJ2-1, with TRBD1 matching 11 bases. Germline lookup yields CDR1 MDHEN and CDR2 SYDVKM. The CDR3 extends over 16 amino acids. Trimming took 2 bases from V and 2 from J; bases not matched to a gene: 2. DNA for the CDR3: TGTGCCAGCAGTTTACCGGGACAGGGGGCCTACAATGAGCAGTTCTTC. This codes for CASSLPGQGAYNEQFF.

This clonotype has only a few counts. This chain uses TRBV29-1 with TRBJ2-1; D is perhaps TRBD1 (5 bases). In germline, CDR1 is SQVTM, CDR2 ANQGSEA. CDR3 length: 18 amino acids. Deletions cut 0 bases from V and 0 bases from J, with 18 bases between. CDR3 nucleotides: TGCAGCGTTGAAGATCACGGCAGGGCAAAATTCTCCTACAATGAGCAGTTCTTC. Its translation is CSVEDHGRAKFSYNEQFF.

The chain has TRBV19 and TRBJ2-1, with 12 bases aligning to TRBD2. The CDR3 extends over 15 amino acids. Germline V gives CDR1 LNHDA, CDR2 SQIVND (reference sequence). Unmatched junction bases numbered 4, after V lost 3 bases and J lost 7 bases. CDR3: CASSMTSGSRNEQFF. CDR3 coding DNA: TGTGCCAGTAGTATGACTAGCGGGAGTCGTAATGAGCAGTTCTTC.

The V call is TRBV27, the J call TRBJ2-7; TRBD2 is a possible D gene (5 bases). Trimming removed 0 bases at V and 0 bases at J, with 15 bases between. Germline CDR1 and CDR2: MNHEY and SMNVEV (reference sequence). CDR3 length: 17 residues. The CDR3 protein is CASSLSFLRAVSYEQYF. In DNA, the CDR3 is TGTGCCAGCAGTTTATCTTTTTTGCGGGCCGTCTCCTACGAGCAGTACTTC.

The chain carries TRBV11-3 and TRBJ2-1, with TRBD2 as a possible D gene (5 bases). The germline gives CDR1 SGHNT, CDR2 YENEEA. The germline V and J ends were trimmed by 4 bases and 6 bases, with 10 bases remaining between them. There are 13 residues in the CDR3. The CDR3: CASSSEDSNEQFF. The CDR3 DNA sequence: TGTGCCAGCAGCTCCGAGGACTCCAATGAGCAGTTCTTC.

This rearrangement joins TRBV28 to TRBJ1-2; D is perhaps TRBD1 (6 bases). The germline V gene has CDR1 MDHEN and CDR2 SYDVKM. The CDR3 is 15 amino acids. Trimming removed 7 bases at V and 0 bases at J, with 15 bases between. Here the CDR3 reads CASTPEGEPNYGYTF. In nucleotides, the CDR3 is TGTGCCAGCACCCCGGAGGGGGAACCTAACTATGGCTACACCTTC.

This rearrangement joins TRBV5-1 to TRBJ1-2; D remains ambiguous. This CDR3 region has 18 residues. V was trimmed by 0 bases and J by 8 bases, leaving 26 bases between them. Germline V CDR1 and CDR2: SGHRS, YFSETQ. The CDR3 sequence is CASSLGVSVDVSSRGYTF. The CDR3 nucleotides are TGCGCCAGCAGCTTGGGAGTTTCGGTTGACGTTTCATCGAGGGGCTACACCTTC.

This clonotype was counted between two and nine times. V and J are TRBV20-1 and TRBJ2-4; 10 bases fit TRBD1. The J call may be incorrect, as the DNA end agrees better with TRBJ2-7. The CDR3 consists of 13 residues. The germline V gene has CDR1 DFQATT and CDR2 SNEGSKA (reference sequence). CDR3 in DNA: TGCAGTGCTGCCTGGACAGGGGGTTACGAGCAGTACTTC. Its protein product is CSAAWTGGYEQYF.

The chain couples TRBV9 to TRBJ2-5, with 7 bases lining up with TRBD1. Unmatched junction bases numbered 19, after V lost 0 bases and J lost 11 bases. The CDR3 extends over 17 amino acids. Germline CDR1 SGDLS, CDR2 YYNGEE. The CDR3 DNA reads as TGTGCCAGCAGCGTAGCCGGCTTGGGGGACAGAAAGGATGAGCAGTACTTC. This sequence encodes CASSVAGLGDRKDEQYF.

The rearrangement uses TRBV9 and TRBJ2-2; D gene ambiguous. Germline loops: CDR1 SGDLS, CDR2 YYNGEE. V was trimmed by 0 bases and J by 6 bases, leaving 9 bases between them. The CDR3 covers 14 residues. CDR3 sequence (DNA): TGTGCCAGCAGCGTAGGTAGGGTCCCCGGGGAGCTGTTTTTT. Amino acids: CASSVGRVPGELFF.

The gene calls are TRBV3-1 and TRBJ1-4; 8 positions match TRBD1. Germline-derived CDR1 and CDR2 are LGHDT and YNNKEL (reference sequence). This CDR3 region has 15 residues. With V trimmed by 7 bases and J by 4 bases, 8 bases remained unmatched. The CDR3 is CASNLQGAGNEKLFF. In DNA, the CDR3 is TGTGCCAGCAACCTTCAGGGGGCGGGTAATGAAAAACTGTTTTTT.

This rearrangement joins TRBV6-2 or TRBV6-3 to TRBJ1-5; a weak D match, TRBD1 (6 bases). Germline values: CDR1 MNHEY, CDR2 SVGEGT. The CDR3 loop spans 19 amino acids. Trimming cost V 6 bases and J 0 bases, with 24 bases left between them. In DNA form, the CDR3 reads TGTGCCAGCAGCCGAAGCCAATCACAGGGAACTTATAGCAATCAGCCCCAGCATTTT. This sequence encodes CASSRSQSQGTYSNQPQHF.

The CDR3 sequence is CASRRRVLATYEQYF. The CDR3 DNA sequence: TGCGCCAGCAGGAGAAGGGTACTAGCGACCTACGAGCAGTACTTC. The genes are TRBV4-1 and TRBJ2-5; 7 bases are a match to TRBD2. The J call may be in error: the DNA end matches TRBJ2-7 better. This CDR3 has 15 residues. Germline V lookup: CDR1 MGHRA, CDR2 YSYEKL.

The rearrangement joins TRBV6-2 or TRBV6-3 to TRBJ2-1; D may be TRBD2 (6 bases). The J call may be incorrect, as the DNA end agrees better with TRBJ2-7. The germline V gene encodes CDR1 MNHEY and CDR2 SVGEGT. This CDR3 spans 14 amino acids. The CDR3 DNA reads TGTGCCAGCACGCGTGGACTAACCTACAATGAGCAGTACTTC. This codes for CASTRGLTYNEQYF.

The chain uses TRBV6-5 and TRBJ2-3; D not certain. Per the germline V gene, CDR1 is MNHEY and CDR2 is SVGAGI. The CDR3 extends over 15 amino acids. Between the trimmed V and J ends, which lost 6 bases and 0 bases, there was a span of 13 bases. In nucleotides, the CDR3 is TGTGCCAGCAGGGGTAGAGTCGTTAGCACAGATACGCAGTATTTT. Translated, it gives CASRGRVVSTDTQYF.

The gene calls are TRBV6-6 and TRBJ2-7; 12 bases fit TRBD2. This CDR3 region has 17 residues. V gave up 4 bases and J gave up 0 bases; unmatched junction bases: 7. CDR1 and CDR2 from the germline V gene are MNHNY and SVGAGI (reference sequence). This chain's CDR3 is CASSSWTSGEHSYEQYF. For the CDR3, the DNA is TGTGCCAGCAGTTCCTGGACTAGCGGGGAACACTCCTACGAGCAGTACTTC.

This clonotype has a handful of counts. The chain carries TRBV9 and TRBJ1-2, with D perhaps matching TRBD1 (5 bases). Germline assignment: CDR1 SGDLS and CDR2 YYNGEE. CDR3 length: 14 amino acids. Trimming took off 0 bases at V and 7 bases at J, with 13 bases between the two ends. Here the CDR3 reads CASSVGSGNGGYTF. For the CDR3, the DNA is TGTGCCAGCAGCGTAGGGTCAGGGAATGGTGGCTACACCTTC.

The rearrangement links TRBV20-1 to TRBJ1-1; D possibly corresponds to TRBD1 (5 bases). Per the germline V gene, CDR1 is DFQATT and CDR2 is SNEGSKA (reference sequence). CDR3 size: 14 residues. Between the trimmed V and J ends, which lost 0 bases and 0 bases, there was a span of 8 bases. The CDR3 coding sequence is TGCAGTGCTAGAGAACCAGGGCTGAACACTGAAGCTTTCTTT. It translates to CSAREPGLNTEAFF.

The gene calls are TRBV7-9 and TRBJ2-5; no clear D. Trimming shortened V by 1 base and J by 5 bases, and 11 bases separated the two germline ends. The CDR3 spans 14 residues. Germline assignment: CDR1 SEHNR and CDR2 FQNEAQ (reference sequence). The CDR3 reads CASSLDPSLETQYF. CDR3 in DNA: TGTGCCAGCAGCTTAGACCCGAGCCTCGAGACCCAGTACTTC.

This clonotype came up many times. V usage is TRBV29-1 and J usage is TRBJ1-2, with D perhaps matching TRBD1 (5 bases). The length of the CDR3 is 11 residues. V gave up 3 bases and J gave up 8 bases, with 10 bases separating them. Per the germline V gene, CDR1 is SQVTM and CDR2 is ANQGSEA. In DNA, the CDR3 is TGCAGCGTTGAGGGACCGAAGGGCTACACCTTC. Its translation: CSVEGPKGYTF.

This clonotype was detected only a few times. The rearrangement joins TRBV3-1 to TRBJ2-1; TRBD2 matches 9 bases. This CDR3 region has 17 residues. V dropped 1 base and J dropped 8; count of bases not matched to a gene: 12. Germline CDR1 and CDR2: LGHDT and YNNKEL (reference sequence). CDR3 region: CASSQVLAGPLGHEQFF. The CDR3 coding sequence is TGTGCCAGCAGCCAAGTCCTAGCGGGACCCTTGGGGCATGAGCAGTTCTTC.